This T cell receptor beta chain comes out of a study of blood T cells in healthy people across ages. Overall study results and limits: There were more naive CD4+ cells and higher diversity in long-lived donors than in aged donors. Changes seen in expanded clonotypes were possibly confounded by donor CMV status left unknown.

The V segment lost 6 bases and the J segment 2 bases; nucleotides outside the gene matches: 7. CDR3 size: 15 residues. The germline V gene encodes CDR1 SNHLY and CDR2 FYNNEI. Using a J-beta primer mix together with a sample-barcoded 5' primer, a second PCR was run for roughly 6 to 11 cycles. All samples gave at least 2.5 million CDR3-containing paired-end reads. TCRdb passed the 5' RACE reads through MiXCR, listing each CDR3 protein once. The sample shows just under 750,000 distinct CDR3 sequences, 22% of them seen only once. There are a few counts of this clonotype. The antigen is unknown. Sequenced: blood. The chain uses TRBV2 and TRBJ2-3, with 8 bases lining up with TRBD1. This sequence was found in a man in his 70s in good health. As DNA, the CDR3 is TGTGCCAGCAGATCAGGGGGCCTAGTCACAGATACGCAGTATTTT. Translation: CASRSGGLVTDTQYF.